Listed below are T cell receptor beta chains from one sample, sequenced in a study of Ad26.COV2.S vaccination and SARS-CoV-2 variants. TCRdb keeps only in-frame clones here, not all; method: immunoSEQ multiplex PCR. The sample has about 680,000 clones, 89% seen once; the top ten hold approximately 1.5%. Sample: peripheral blood, taken in a trial of Ad26.COV2.S vaccine versus placebo. These receptor sequences come from a person aged 18-60 years who received the Ad26.COV2.S COVID-19 vaccine or a placebo. CDR3s include the opening cysteine and the closing phenylalanine or tryptophan. The D gene is left open where the match is weak.

d_call	j_call	v_call	cdr3_aa	cdr3_nt
TRBD1	TRBJ2-5	TRBV4-2	CASSQATGLTETQYF	TGTGCCAGCAGCCAAGCGACAGGGCTAACAGAGACCCAGTACTTC
NA	TRBJ1-1	TRBV21-1	CASSKRGGRPEAFF	TGTGCCAGCAGCAAAAGAGGGGGAAGGCCTGAAGCTTTCTTT
NA	TRBJ2-3	TRBV10-3	CASGTRWDSGDTQYF	TGTGCCAGCGGGACCCGCTGGGATAGCGGCGATACGCAGTATTTT
NA	TRBJ2-7	TRBV5-5	CASSLVPTYEQYF	TGTGCCAGCAGCTTGGTACCAACCTACGAGCAGTACTTC
NA	TRBJ2-7	TRBV18	CASSPVRTHYEQYF	TGTGCCAGCTCACCAGTACGGACTCACTACGAGCAGTACTTC
TRBD1	TRBJ1-2	TRBV2	CASREQGISNYGYTF	TGTGCCAGCAGGGAACAGGGGATCTCTAACTATGGCTACACCTTC
NA	TRBJ2-1	TRBV7-8	CASSRPRTPGNEQFF	TGTGCCAGCAGCCGACCGAGAACCCCGGGCAATGAGCAGTTCTTC
TRBD1	TRBJ1-2	TRBV7-9	CASSFVGTGTYGYTF	TGTGCCAGCAGTTTCGTGGGGACAGGAACCTATGGCTACACCTTC
TRBD2	TRBJ2-1	TRBV30	CAWSVHLAGVNEQFF	TGTGCCTGGAGTGTACATTTAGCGGGAGTCAATGAGCAGTTCTTC
TRBD1	TRBJ2-4	TRBV20-1	CSASPGQGAKNIQYF	TGCAGTGCTAGTCCCGGACAGGGAGCCAAAAACATTCAGTACTTC
NA	TRBJ1-3	TRBV5-1	CASSPLPSSGNTIYF	TGCGCCAGCAGCCCGTTGCCGAGCTCTGGAAACACCATATATTTT
TRBD1	TRBJ1-4	TRBV19	CASSSGGAGEKLFF	TGTGCCAGTAGTTCAGGGGGCGCAGGGGAAAAACTGTTTTTT
NA	TRBJ2-1	TRBV18	CASSPSDGVSYNEQFF	TGTGCCAGCTCACCATCGGACGGGGTCTCCTACAATGAGCAGTTCTTC
TRBD1	TRBJ2-1	TRBV18	CASFRQGAMEANEQFF	TGTGCCAGCTTCCGACAGGGGGCCATGGAAGCCAATGAGCAGTTCTTC
TRBD2	TRBJ2-5	TRBV12-3/TRBV12-4	CASSHQAGAPHF	TGTGCCAGCAGTCACCAAGCGGGGGCCCCGCACTTC
NA	TRBJ1-1	TRBV5-1	CASSLVGGREAFF	TGCGCCAGCAGCTTGGTAGGGGGTCGGGAAGCTTTCTTT